These 13 T cell receptor beta chains originate from one sample sequenced in a study of blood T cell repertoires in COVID-19. Sequencing used immunoSEQ multiplex PCR; TCRdb keeps in-frame clones, though not all of them. The repertoire holds roughly 87,000 clones, around 84% seen once, with roughly 5% in the top ten. Sequencing used peripheral blood. The receptors shown here come from a man aged 40-55 years with acute or convalescent COVID-19.

CDR3 amino acids: CASSPRTGTNEQYF. CDR3 DNA sequence: TGTGCCAGTAGTCCCCGGACAGGAACTAACGAGCAGTACTTC. The rearrangement uses TRBV19 and TRBJ2-7; 7 nucleotides match TRBD1. Losses at the gene ends were 5 bases for V and 5 bases for J; bases not matched to a gene: 9. The germline V gene encodes CDR1 LNHDA and CDR2 SQIVND (reference sequence). The CDR3 is 14 residues long.

The V gene is TRBV10-3, the J gene TRBJ1-2; D call uncertain. Trimming removed 3 bases from V and 6 bases from J, with 11 bases in between. This CDR3 is built from 13 residues. From germline, CDR1 is ENHRY and CDR2 SYGVKD. The CDR3 DNA sequence: TGTGCCATCAGTGAAGGAGAGACGAATGGCTACACCTTC. Residues: CAISEGETNGYTF.

V usage is TRBV6-5 and J usage is TRBJ1-6; D is unclear. The V gene lost 8 bases and the J gene lost 4 bases, with 9 bases spanning the gap. The CDR3 sequence is 13 residues long. In germline, CDR1 is MNHEY, CDR2 SVGAGI. CDR3 bases: TGTGCCAGCTCAATGAGTTATAATTCACCCCTCCACTTT. This encodes CASSMSYNSPLHF.

This chain uses TRBV7-8 with TRBJ2-7; TRBD1 matches at 8 bases. The CDR3 runs to 16 residues. V lost 6 bases and J lost 2; bases outside the gene matches: 12. CDR1 and CDR2 (germline): SGHVS, FQNEAQ. CDR3: CASSLMDLQGAYEQYF. For the CDR3, the DNA is TGTGCCAGCAGTTTAATGGACTTACAGGGGGCCTACGAGCAGTACTTC.

V and J are TRBV21-1 and TRBJ1-1. TRBV21-1 is a pseudogene segment. The CDR3 has 15 amino acids. The CDR3 DNA reads TGTGCCAGCAGCCGACAGCGGGGCAGAGGCACTGAAGCTTTCTTT. Protein product: CASSRQRGRGTEAFF.

V usage is TRBV12-5 and J usage is TRBJ1-1; TRBD1 agrees at 7 bases. Losses at the gene ends were 5 bases for V and 0 bases for J; bases not matched to a gene: 15. This CDR3 comprises 18 residues. Germline V lookup: CDR1 LGHNT, CDR2 FRNRAP. CDR3 sequence: CASGPPKGTATMNTEAFF. Written as DNA, the CDR3 is TGTGCTAGTGGTCCCCCAAAGGGGACAGCCACAATGAACACTGAAGCTTTCTTT.

This clone showed up just once. This sequence joins TRBV30 and TRBJ1-2, with TRBD1 matching 9 bases. The ends lost 1 base at V and 4 bases at J; junction bases unmatched: 7. The CDR3 is 15 residues long. In germline, CDR1 is GTSNPN, CDR2 SVGIG (reference sequence). The CDR3 DNA follows: TGTGCCTGGAGTGCGCACAGGGGGCGGGGCTATGGCTACACCTTC. Translating gives CAWSAHRGRGYGYTF.

The chain recombines TRBV19 with TRBJ2-4; 11 nucleotides align to TRBD2. The CDR3 is made up of 20 amino acids. Trimming removed 4 bases from V and 1 base from J; junction bases left unmatched: 15. Germline CDR1 is LNHDA and CDR2 is SQIVND (reference sequence). The CDR3 DNA reads TGTGCCAGTAGTACTCAGAAGACTAGCGGGATACCTTTGGCCAAAAACATTCAGTACTTC. Protein sequence: CASSTQKTSGIPLAKNIQYF.

V and J are TRBV20-1 and TRBJ1-5, with D uncertain. From germline, CDR1 is DFQATT and CDR2 SNEGSKA (reference sequence). Trimming shortened V by 3 bases and J by 2 bases, and 11 bases separated the two germline ends. This CDR3 has 14 amino acids. The CDR3 spells CSASSSVGNQPQHF. For the CDR3, the DNA is TGCAGTGCTAGTTCGTCAGTCGGCAATCAGCCCCAGCATTTT.

J is TRBJ1-1 and V is TRBV3-1 (or the pseudogene TRBV3-2); 7 bases are shared with TRBD1. The J segment lost 3 bases and the V segment lost 4 bases, leaving 8 bases of the junction unmatched. Germline V CDR1 and CDR2: LGHDT, YNNKEL (reference sequence). The CDR3 has 15 residues. CDR3 region: CASSLLTGKYTEAFF. CDR3 DNA: TGTGCCAGCAGCCTACTGACAGGGAAATACACTGAAGCTTTCTTT.

This clone was counted a few times. CDR3 DNA: TGCGCCAGCAGCTTGGAGGTACAGGGGCAGGGAGGTCCTAATGAAAAACTGTTTTTT. As protein: CASSLEVQGQGGPNEKLFF. The rearrangement uses TRBV5-1 and TRBJ1-4, with TRBD1 identical over 7 bases. Germline CDR1 is SGHRS and CDR2 is YFSETQ. Trimming removed 0 bases from V and 3 bases from J; junction bases left unmatched: 14. CDR3 size: 19 residues.

The chain combines TRBV10-3 with TRBJ1-1; D remains ambiguous. Trimming removed 7 bases from V and 3 bases from J, with 15 bases in between. CDR1 and CDR2 from the germline V gene are ENHRY and SYGVKD. The CDR3 is 14 amino acids. CDR3 in DNA: TGTGCCATCACCGGCTCCCCCGGGGACACTGAAGCTTTCTTT. Translating gives CAITGSPGDTEAFF.

V is TRBV7-3 and J is TRBJ2-1, with 8 bases fitting TRBD2. CDR1 is SGHTA, CDR2 FQGTGA, per germline. The CDR3 is made up of 13 amino acids. V trimming: 6 bases; J trimming: 6 bases; junction bases outside the gene matches: 4. CDR3 residues: CASSPGRGNEQFF. The CDR3 DNA follows: TGTGCCAGCAGTCCCGGGAGGGGCAATGAGCAGTTCTTC. The full variable domain, its missing parts supplied by reference TRBV7-3 and TRBJ2-1, is GAGVSQTPSNKVTEKGKYVELRCDPISGHTALYWYRQSLGQGPEFLIYFQGTGAADDSGLPNDRFFAVRPEGSVSTLKIQRTERGDSAVYLCASSPGRGNEQFFGPGTRLTVL.